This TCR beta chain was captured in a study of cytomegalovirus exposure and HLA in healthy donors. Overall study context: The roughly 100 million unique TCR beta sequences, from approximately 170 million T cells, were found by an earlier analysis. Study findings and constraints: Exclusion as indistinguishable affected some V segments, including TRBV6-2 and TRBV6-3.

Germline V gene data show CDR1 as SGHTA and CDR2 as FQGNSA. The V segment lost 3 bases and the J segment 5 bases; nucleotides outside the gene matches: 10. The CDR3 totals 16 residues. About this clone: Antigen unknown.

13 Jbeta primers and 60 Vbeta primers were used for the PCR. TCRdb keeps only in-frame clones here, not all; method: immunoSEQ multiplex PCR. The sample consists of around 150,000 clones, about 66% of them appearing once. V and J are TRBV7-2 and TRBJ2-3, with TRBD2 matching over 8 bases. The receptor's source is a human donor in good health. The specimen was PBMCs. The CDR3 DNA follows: TGTGCCAGCAGCTTCGGGTGGTCTAGCGGGTTAGATACGCAGTATTTT. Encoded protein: CASSFGWSSGLDTQYF.